This T cell receptor (beta chain) comes out of a study of post-analysis software for immune sequencing data. There are 18 residues in the CDR3. Trimming removed 6 bases from V and 0 bases from J; junction bases left unmatched: 16. Concerning this clonotype: Its antigen remains unidentified.

The library was made from cDNA and included unique molecular identifiers. Input of roughly 1 to 11 million T cells yielded 550,000 or so cDNA molecules. TCRdb processed the PCR reads anew with MiXCR; each CDR3 protein has one entry. The sample has 600,000 to 750,000 distinct CDR3 sequences, 55% to 70% seen once. The study, taken as a whole, reports: Elevated frequency relative to controls characterized four to six TRBV segments in patients, TRBV5-6, TRBV5-1 and TRBV20-1 among them. Normalized Chao1 diversity in multiple sclerosis patients fell significantly below that of controls. Same-batch samples co-clustered strongly by F measure.

The rearrangement joins TRBV12-3 or TRBV12-4 to TRBJ1-1; 7 positions agree with TRBD1. This clonotype originated in a girl aged 2 to 9 with multiple sclerosis. Sequenced material: blood. CDR3 bases: TGTGCCAGCAGCCCCGGGACAGTTGGGGAGGGGGTGAACACTGAAGCTTTCTTT. It translates to CASSPGTVGEGVNTEAFF.